The clone carrying this T cell receptor beta chain has at least ten counts. This sample is part of a study of regulatory T cells in long-lasting Graves disease. CDR3 regions were amplified by Arm-PCR using iRepertoire HTBI primers to build TCR beta libraries. Using its own MiXCR run on the multiplex PCR reads, TCRdb lists one record per CDR3 protein. Here the sample spans roughly 380,000 distinct CDR3 sequences, approximately 15% being singletons. V was pared by 3 bases and J by 5 bases, with 10 bases between. Per the germline V gene, CDR1 is DFQATT and CDR2 is SNEGSKA (reference sequence). The CDR3 extends over 13 amino acids. Time point meaning: newly diagnosed GD, antithyroid drugs for less than 3 months. The authors made the TCR library using RNA they extracted from PBMCs. These data also featured in a second study, about T cells in Graves' hyperthyroidism and ophthalmopathy. That report notes: By a 13 V-J model, ophthalmopathy was set apart from stable hyperthyroidism.

The receptor's source is a man aged 35-49 years with Graves disease. The J gene is TRBJ1-4, the V gene TRBV20-1, with D possibly being TRBD1 (5 bases). The starting material was peripheral blood mononuclear cells (PBMCs), obtained at new diagnosis, from a patient treated with antithyroid drugs. The CDR3 region has the DNA TGCAGTGCTAGGGGGCTTCGAAATGAAAAACTGTTTTTT. It codes for CSARGLRNEKLFF.